This T cell receptor beta chain was recovered during a study of human T cells and chemical hapten exposure. Each cDNA molecule in the library carried unique molecular identifiers. Authors' methods: Samples contained a median of approximately 100,000 TCRs, with a range of about 23,224 to 700,000. TCRdb redid the calling of the 5' RACE reads with MiXCR, one entry per CDR3 protein. TCRdb's processing, not the authors', yielded these V and J calls. The repertoire includes roughly 82,000 distinct CDR3 sequences, less than 20% of them detected once, and nearly 7% sits in the top ten. Only a few counts were recorded for this clonotype. Its antigen remains unknown. CDR3 length: 14 amino acids. The V gene lost 3 bases and the J gene lost 0 bases, with 12 bases spanning the gap. CDR1 is GTSNPN, CDR2 SVGIG, per germline (reference sequence). Findings and limits, study-wide: TCRs at a frequency above 1 in 1000 stayed unchanged with DPC sensitization.

Extraction yielded total RNA from whole blood (unfractionated). This chain connects TRBV30 to TRBJ2-7, with D maybe TRBD2 (6 bases). The source is a female donor in good health. CDR3: CAWSSGGASYEQYF. CDR3 in DNA: TGTGCCTGGAGCTCTGGCGGGGCCTCCTACGAGCAGTACTTC.